This TCR beta chain stems from a study of blood T cells in healthy people across ages. Roughly 9.8 milliliters of peripheral blood were drawn from each donor. Sample-barcoded 5' priming and a J-beta primer mix drove a second PCR of about 6 to 12 cycles. TCRdb redid the calling of the 5' RACE reads with MiXCR, one entry per CDR3 protein. The profile shows around 1,500,000 distinct CDR3 sequences, around 42% of them singletons. Trimming removed 0 bases from V and 0 bases from J, with 12 bases in between. CDR1 is KGHSH, CDR2 LQKENI, per germline. This CDR3 is built from 18 residues. The clonotype comes from a woman younger than 35 in good health. The V call is TRBV18, the J call TRBJ2-6; D unclear. Sequenced: blood. The CDR3 spells CASSPPAASYSGANVLTF. The CDR3 region has the DNA TGTGCCAGCTCACCACCGGCAGCCTCCTACTCTGGGGCCAACGTCCTGACTTTC.